The 30 T cell receptor beta chains below were found in one sample sequenced in a study of cytomegalovirus exposure and HLA in healthy donors. Sequenced by immunoSEQ multiplex PCR; TCRdb stores in-frame clones only, minus some. The sample consists of roughly 260,000 clones, 90% of them appearing once. The sequenced sample was PBMCs. These TCRs come from a woman under 30 in good health and CMV-seronegative.

The chain employs TRBV11-2 and TRBJ1-1; D is unclear. V was clipped by 3 bases and J by 1 base, with 9 bases between them. CDR1 and CDR2 (germline): SGHAT, FQNNGV. The length of the CDR3 is 14 residues. The CDR3 here is CASSLPYGNTEAFF. The CDR3 DNA follows: TGTGCCAGCAGCTTGCCTTACGGGAACACTGAAGCTTTCTTT.

This chain uses TRBV7-9 with TRBJ2-2; 9 nucleotides agree with TRBD1. Trimming removed 2 bases from V and 4 bases from J; junction bases left unmatched: 14. Germline loops: CDR1 SEHNR, CDR2 FQNEAQ (reference sequence). The CDR3 has 19 amino acids. The CDR3 DNA is TGTGCCAGCAGCTTAAGAGGGACAGGGTCCCCCACTGTCACCGGGGAGCTGTTTTTT. Encoded protein: CASSLRGTGSPTVTGELFF.

The chain has TRBV19 and TRBJ1-2, with 8 nucleotides matching TRBD1. Per germline, CDR1 LNHDA and CDR2 SQIVND (reference sequence). With 3 bases clipped from V and 4 bases from J, the junction kept 13 bases outside the gene matches. The CDR3 consists of 17 residues. The CDR3 DNA sequence: TGTGCCAGTAGTATTGACCTCAGGACAGGGAGGGTCTATGGCTACACCTTC. It is translated as CASSIDLRTGRVYGYTF.

This chain uses TRBV5-6 with TRBJ1-2; D remains unclear. CDR3 length equals 12 residues. The V gene lost 6 bases and the J gene lost 8 bases, with 14 bases spanning the gap. Per the germline V gene, CDR1 is SGHDT and CDR2 is YYEEEE. The DNA of the CDR3 is TGTGCCAGCACCTATGGAGGATCCGGCTACACCTTC. It specifies CASTYGGSGYTF.

This clone was recorded once. This sequence joins TRBV27 and TRBJ2-7; no clear D gene. This CDR3 has 14 amino acids. V lost 2 bases, J lost 1 base, and 9 bases lay in between. The germline CDR1 and CDR2 sequences are MNHEY and SMNVEV (reference sequence). CDR3 loop: CASSLNPGSYEQYF. The CDR3 region has the DNA TGTGCCAGCAGTTTAAACCCCGGTTCCTACGAGCAGTACTTC.

This clone was recorded only once. The chain has TRBV2 and TRBJ1-3, with 8 bases matching TRBD1. Germline values: CDR1 SNHLY, CDR2 FYNNEI. The ends lost 2 bases at V and 1 base at J; junction bases unmatched: 10. This CDR3 has 18 residues. This CDR3 reads CASSEWVQGAFSGNTIYF. Written as DNA, the CDR3 is TGTGCCAGCAGTGAATGGGTGCAGGGGGCATTTTCTGGAAACACCATATATTTT.

The chain employs TRBV6-5 and TRBJ2-3; possibly TRBD2 for D (5 bases). CDR1 MNHEY and CDR2 SVGAGI come from the germline V gene. V was shortened by 6 bases and J by 1 base, with 11 bases between the two germline ends. The CDR3 has 14 amino acids. The CDR3 coding sequence is TGTGCCAGCAGGCCGGGGTACCGCACAGATACGCAGTATTTT. This gives the protein CASRPGYRTDTQYF.

V gene TRBV2 combines with J gene TRBJ2-3; 8 bases fit TRBD2. The CDR3 spans 14 residues. With 6 bases clipped from V and 3 bases from J, the junction kept 5 bases outside the gene matches. CDR1 and CDR2 from the germline V gene are SNHLY and FYNNEI. The CDR3 protein is CASSGTRGTDTQYF. As DNA, the CDR3 is TGTGCCAGCAGCGGGACTAGGGGGACAGATACGCAGTATTTT.

The V and J genes are TRBV27 and TRBJ2-7; TRBD1 matches at 8 bases. Looked up from germline, CDR1 is MNHEY and CDR2 is SMNVEV (reference sequence). Trimming cost V 8 bases and J 5 bases; bases outside gene matches: 14. The CDR3 has 15 amino acids. Here the CDR3 DNA reads TGTGCCAGCTCTTCACTAGGACAGGGTCCCCACGAGCAGTACTTC. Translation: CASSSLGQGPHEQYF.

The chain links TRBV18 to TRBJ2-5, with 14 nucleotides matching TRBD2. Germline CDR1 and CDR2: KGHSH and LQKENI. V lost 3 bases and J lost 5; bases outside the gene matches: 5. This CDR3 comprises 16 residues. In nucleotides, the CDR3 is TGTGCCAGCTCACCGGGACTAGCGGGGGACAGGGAGACCCAGTACTTC. This codes for CASSPGLAGDRETQYF.

This clone was counted a few times. This chain connects TRBV4-1 to TRBJ1-5, with 7 bases lining up with TRBD1. Germline V gene data show CDR1 as MGHRA and CDR2 as YSYEKL. CDR3 length equals 14 residues. Trimming cost V 4 bases and J 1 base; bases outside gene matches: 1. CDR3 sequence: CASSPTGSNQPQHF. The CDR3 nucleotides read TGCGCCAGCAGCCCGACAGGGAGCAATCAGCCCCAGCATTTT.

The J gene is TRBJ2-3, the V gene TRBV7-2; TRBD2 matches at 10 bases. This CDR3 comprises 15 residues. Losses at the gene ends were 5 bases for V and 4 bases for J; bases not matched to a gene: 6. CDR1 SGHTA and CDR2 FQGNSA come from the germline V gene. The CDR3 nucleotides are TGTGCCAGCAGCACTAGCGGGGCGGGGGCAGATACGCAGTATTTT. Translated, it gives CASSTSGAGADTQYF.

In the case of this clone: The same CDR3 can be traced to other DNA sequences in this sample. This chain links TRBV30 with TRBJ2-7; 7 nucleotides line up with TRBD1. In germline, CDR1 is GTSNPN, CDR2 SVGIG (reference sequence). The CDR3 contains 12 residues. The CDR3 region is CAGQGDSYEQYF. DNA of the CDR3: TGTGCGGGGCAGGGGGACTCCTACGAGCAGTACTTC.

This clone is a singleton in its sample. CDR3 nucleotides: TGTGCCAGCAGCTTGGGGGGGAGGGTTGACTATGGCTACACCTTC. Translating it yields CASSLGGRVDYGYTF. The rearrangement uses TRBV7-2 and TRBJ1-2, with D maybe TRBD1 (5 bases). Germline assignment: CDR1 SGHTA and CDR2 FQGNSA. V lost 3 bases, J lost 3 bases, and 14 bases lay in between. This CDR3 has 15 amino acids.

The rearrangement uses TRBV5-4 and TRBJ2-7; D call uncertain. Trimming removed 4 bases at V and 5 bases at J, with 16 bases between. This CDR3 contains 14 residues. Germline loops: CDR1 SGHNT, CDR2 YYREEE (reference sequence). CDR3 in DNA: TGTGCCAGCAGCCCGTTGGTTGGGCTTAACGAGCAGTACTTC. It translates to CASSPLVGLNEQYF.

The chain links TRBV4-1 to TRBJ2-3; TRBD2 matches 9 bases. J lost 5 bases, V lost 8 bases, and 5 bases had no gene match. The CDR3 runs to 13 residues. From germline, CDR1 is MGHRA and CDR2 YSYEKL. Here the CDR3 DNA reads TGCGCCAGCCAGAGTAGCGGGGGAGATACGCAGTATTTT. Amino acids: CASQSSGGDTQYF.

This clone appeared once. This chain links TRBV4-3 with TRBJ2-1; a weak D match, TRBD2 (5 bases). Trimming shortened V by 0 bases and J by 3 bases, and 12 bases separated the two germline ends. CDR1 and CDR2 from the germline V gene are LGHNA and YSLEER. The CDR3 runs 16 residues. In DNA form, the CDR3 reads TGCGCCAGCAGCCAAGATTCGGGGTCCCTCTACAATGAGCAGTTCTTC. Translated: CASSQDSGSLYNEQFF.

CDR3 protein: CASSNEDRGRRAGELFF. The CDR3 DNA is TGTGCCAGCAGCAACGAGGACAGGGGGCGCAGGGCCGGGGAGCTGTTTTTT. The genes are TRBV21-1 and TRBJ2-2; the table gives TRBD1 as D, unverified against the DNA. TRBV21-1 is reported as a pseudogene. This CDR3 contains 17 residues.

The CDR3 loop reads CASSEEGALQGSPLHF. In DNA, the CDR3 is TGTGCCAGCAGTGAAGAGGGGGCGTTACAAGGTTCACCCCTCCACTTT. The chain carries TRBV2 and TRBJ1-6; 7 bases fit TRBD1. The CDR3 loop spans 16 amino acids. V was pared by 1 base and J by 9 bases, with 9 bases of the junction left unmatched. Germline CDR1 SNHLY, CDR2 FYNNEI.

The chain recombines TRBV5-1 with TRBJ1-1; possibly TRBD1 for D (5 bases). This CDR3 contains 13 residues. Germline CDR1 reads SGHRS; CDR2 reads YFSETQ. The ends were cut back, 4 bases at V and 1 base at J, with 8 bases in the middle. The CDR3 here is CASSPTENTEAFF. In DNA, the CDR3 is TGCGCCAGCAGCCCGACAGAGAACACTGAAGCTTTCTTT.

This rearrangement joins TRBV6-1 to TRBJ2-7; 10 bases map to TRBD1. The germline CDR1 and CDR2 sequences are MNHNS and SASEGT. V shed 1 base, J shed 0 bases, and the junction held 0 bases outside the gene matches. This CDR3 is built from 15 residues. The CDR3 loop reads CASSEGTGGSYEQYV. CDR3 nucleotides: TGTGCCAGCAGTGAAGGGACAGGGGGCTCCTACGAGCAGTACGTC.

This clone was observed a single time. This sequence joins TRBV6-5 and TRBJ1-1, with 7 positions matching TRBD1. This CDR3 has 13 residues. Germline-derived CDR1 and CDR2 are MNHEY and SVGAGI. Unmatched junction bases numbered 8, after V lost 11 bases and J lost 2 bases. The CDR3 DNA reads as TGTGCCTCCCGGGACAGAACTAACACTGAAGCTTTCTTT. This codes for CASRDRTNTEAFF.

The chain has TRBV27 and TRBJ2-7; D not certain. Germline assignment: CDR1 MNHEY and CDR2 SMNVEV (reference sequence). This CDR3 spans 12 amino acids. The V gene lost 4 bases and the J gene lost 7 bases, with 11 bases spanning the gap. The chain's CDR3 is CASSSSAREQYF. The CDR3 DNA is TGTGCCAGCAGTTCCTCCGCTCGGGAGCAGTACTTC.

CDR3 loop: CASSPARTVGTGELFF. DNA for the CDR3: TGTGCCAGCAGCCCCGCTCGGACAGTGGGCACCGGGGAGCTGTTTTTT. The V gene is TRBV7-2, the J gene TRBJ2-2, with D possibly matching TRBD1 (6 bases). Trimming removed 5 bases from V and 4 bases from J, with 17 bases in between. The CDR3 extends over 16 amino acids. CDR1 is SGHTA, CDR2 FQGNSA, per germline.

The chain couples TRBV29-1 to TRBJ1-4, with 8 bases fitting TRBD1. The CDR3 is 17 amino acids. With V trimmed by 6 bases and J by 6 bases, 18 bases remained unmatched. Germline CDR1 reads SQVTM; CDR2 reads ANQGSEA. Written as DNA, the CDR3 is TGCAGCGTGTACGGACAGGGTGTTGTCTTAGGGGATGAAAAACTGTTTTTT. Its translation is CSVYGQGVVLGDEKLFF.

The sample holds a few counts of this clone. The chain recombines TRBV2 with TRBJ1-2; a possible D gene is TRBD1 (5 bases). The ends were cut back, 3 bases at V and 4 bases at J, with 9 bases in the middle. Germline values: CDR1 SNHLY, CDR2 FYNNEI. The CDR3 length is 13 residues. The CDR3 DNA reads TGTGCCAGCAGTGAGTACAGGACCTATGGCTACACCTTC. Amino acid sequence: CASSEYRTYGYTF.

This rearrangement joins TRBV5-6 to TRBJ2-7; D uncertain. Trimming removed 1 base from V and 7 bases from J, with 9 bases in between. This CDR3 region has 12 residues. CDR1 is SGHDT, CDR2 YYEEEE, per germline. CDR3 nucleotides: TGTGCCAGCAGCTTGTACGCGATGGAGCAGTACGTC. It is translated as CASSLYAMEQYV.

The chain is built from TRBV28 and TRBJ2-5, with 13 bases lining up with TRBD2. V shed 9 bases and J 7 bases; nucleotides not matched to a gene: 5. Germline CDR1 MDHEN, CDR2 SYDVKM. There are 13 residues in the CDR3. CDR3 amino acids: CASTSGGAGTQYF. The CDR3 DNA follows: TGTGCCAGTACTAGCGGGGGGGCCGGGACCCAGTACTTC. Full variable domain (remainder filled in from reference TRBV28 and TRBJ2-5): DVKVTQSSRYLVKRTGEKVFLECVQDMDHENMFWYRQDPGLGLRLIYFSYDVKMKEKGDIPEGYSVSREKKERFSLILESASTNQTSMYLCASTSGGAGTQYFGPGTRLLVL.

The chain has TRBV11-3 and TRBJ2-7; D gene ambiguous. Germline CDR1 reads SGHNT; CDR2 reads YENEEA. This CDR3 spans 12 amino acids. Trimming left V 5 bases short and J 5 bases short, with 10 bases between. CDR3: CASSTLGDEQYF. In DNA, the CDR3 is TGTGCCAGCAGCACCCTTGGAGACGAGCAGTACTTC.

This clone has only a few counts. V is TRBV6-6 and J is TRBJ1-5, with 8 bases fitting TRBD1. This CDR3 has 15 residues. Germline lookup yields CDR1 MNHNY and CDR2 SVGAGI (reference sequence). With V trimmed by 2 bases and J by 5 bases, 5 bases remained unmatched. CDR3 sequence: CASSYQTGVDQPQHF. The CDR3 nucleotides read TGTGCCAGCAGTTACCAGACAGGGGTTGATCAGCCCCAGCATTTT.